The clone carrying this T cell receptor (beta chain) was observed at least ten times. The authors built TCR beta libraries using iRepertoire HTBI primers and Arm-PCR of CDR3 regions. TCRdb reprocessed the multiplex PCR reads via MiXCR and lists one record per CDR3 protein. The sample records 360,000 or so distinct CDR3 sequences, approximately 16% being singletons. This entry belongs to a study of regulatory T cells in long-lasting Graves disease. J was trimmed by 3 bases and V by 3 bases; bases with no gene match: 7. The CDR3 has 16 amino acids. Germline CDR1 is SNHLY and CDR2 is FYNNEI. Time point here: newly diagnosed GD, antithyroid drugs for less than 3 months. TCR sequences were obtained from RNA taken from PBMCs. In addition, the sample was reused for a study of T cells in Graves' hyperthyroidism and ophthalmopathy.

The receptor comes from a middle-aged man with Graves disease. J is TRBJ2-1 and V is TRBV2, with 8 bases aligning to TRBD2. The sequenced sample was peripheral blood mononuclear cells (PBMCs), obtained at new diagnosis, from a patient treated with antithyroid drugs. The CDR3: CASSDRAGGNYNEQFF. CDR3 in DNA: TGTGCCAGCAGTGATCGGGCGGGGGGAAACTACAATGAGCAGTTCTTC.